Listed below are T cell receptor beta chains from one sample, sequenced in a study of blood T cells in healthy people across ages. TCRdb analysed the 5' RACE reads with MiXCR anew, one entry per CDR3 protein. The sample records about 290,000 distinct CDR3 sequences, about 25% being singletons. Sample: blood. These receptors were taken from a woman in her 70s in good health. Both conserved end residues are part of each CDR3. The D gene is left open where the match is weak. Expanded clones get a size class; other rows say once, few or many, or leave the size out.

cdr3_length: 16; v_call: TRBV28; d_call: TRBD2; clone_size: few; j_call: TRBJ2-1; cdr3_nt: TGTGCCAGCAGCCCGCCCTCCCGGGGACTAGTTCATGAGCAGTTCTTC; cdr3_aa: CASSPPSRGLVHEQFF
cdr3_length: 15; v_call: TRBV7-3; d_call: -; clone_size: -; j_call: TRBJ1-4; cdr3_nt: TGTGCCAGCAGCTTACTGCTGGTGACTAATGAAAAACTGTTTTTT; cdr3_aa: CASSLLLVTNEKLFF
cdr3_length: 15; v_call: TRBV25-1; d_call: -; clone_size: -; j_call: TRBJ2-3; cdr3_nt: TGTGCCAGCGCCGATGCGGTGGGGGCTTCAGATACGCAGTATTTT; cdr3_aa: CASADAVGASDTQYF
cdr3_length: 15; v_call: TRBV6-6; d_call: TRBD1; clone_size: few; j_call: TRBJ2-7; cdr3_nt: TGTGCCAGCAGTTACGGACAGGGGCCCTCCTACGAGCAGTACTTC; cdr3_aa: CASSYGQGPSYEQYF
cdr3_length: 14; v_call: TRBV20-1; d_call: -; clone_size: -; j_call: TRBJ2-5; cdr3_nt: TGCAGTGCTAGACAGACTGGGTACCAAGAGACCCAGTACTTC; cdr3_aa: CSARQTGYQETQYF
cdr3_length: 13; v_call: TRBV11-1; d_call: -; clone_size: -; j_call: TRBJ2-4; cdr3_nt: TGTGCCAGCAGCTTAGGTTTTGATGACATTCAGTACTTC; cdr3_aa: CASSLGFDDIQYF
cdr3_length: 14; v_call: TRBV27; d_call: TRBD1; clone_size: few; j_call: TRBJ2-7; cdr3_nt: TGTGCCAGCAGGGAGACGGACAGGGTAAACGAGCAGTACTTC; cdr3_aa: CASRETDRVNEQYF
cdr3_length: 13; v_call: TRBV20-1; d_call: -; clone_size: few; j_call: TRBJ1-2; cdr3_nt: TGCAGTGCTAGAGAAGGAGGGAGAAAGGGCTACACCTTC; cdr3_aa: CSAREGGRKGYTF
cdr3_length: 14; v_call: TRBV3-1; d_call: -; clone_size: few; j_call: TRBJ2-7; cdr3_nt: TGTGCCAGCAGCCGACAGTTGGGGTCCTACGAGCAGTACTTC; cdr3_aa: CASSRQLGSYEQYF
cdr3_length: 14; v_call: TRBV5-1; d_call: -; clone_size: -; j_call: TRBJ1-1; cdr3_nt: TGCGCCAGCAGCTTGAGTGGAGGGAACACTGAAGCTTTCTTT; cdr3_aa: CASSLSGGNTEAFF
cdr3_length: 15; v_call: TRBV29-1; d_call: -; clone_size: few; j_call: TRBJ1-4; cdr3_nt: TGCAGCGTTCCCAGGGACGACACAACTAATGAAAAACTGTTTTTT; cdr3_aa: CSVPRDDTTNEKLFF
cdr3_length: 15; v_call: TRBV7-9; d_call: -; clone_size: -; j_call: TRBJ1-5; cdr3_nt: TGTGCCAGCAGCTTAGACAGAAATAGCAATCAGCCCCAGCATTTT; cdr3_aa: CASSLDRNSNQPQHF
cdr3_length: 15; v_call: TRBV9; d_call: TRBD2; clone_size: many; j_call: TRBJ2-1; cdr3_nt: TGTGCCAGCAGCGTAGGGCTAGCGGGGGGACATGAGCAGTTCTTC; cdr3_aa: CASSVGLAGGHEQFF
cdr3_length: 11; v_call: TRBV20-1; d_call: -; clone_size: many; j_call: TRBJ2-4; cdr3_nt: TGCAGTTGCGCGCAATCGGACATTCAGTACTTC; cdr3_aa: CSCAQSDIQYF
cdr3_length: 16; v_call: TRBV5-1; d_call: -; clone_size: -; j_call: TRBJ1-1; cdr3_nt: TGCGCCAGCAGCTTGGAATTGGGGGAGGTAAACACTGAAGCTTTCTTT; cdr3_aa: CASSLELGEVNTEAFF
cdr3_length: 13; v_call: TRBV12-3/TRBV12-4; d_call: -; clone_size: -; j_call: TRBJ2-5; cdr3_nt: TGTGCCAGCAGCGCGCGGGACTTCGGGGAGCAGTACTTC; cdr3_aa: CASSARDFGEQYF
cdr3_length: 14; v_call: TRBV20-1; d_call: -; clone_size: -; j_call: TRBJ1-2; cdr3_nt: TGCAGTGCTAGATCCGGAGGAAGAAAGAATGGCTACACCTTC; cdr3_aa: CSARSGGRKNGYTF
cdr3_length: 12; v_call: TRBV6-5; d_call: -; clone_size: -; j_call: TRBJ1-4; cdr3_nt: TGTGCCAGCAGTAGGGACGGCGAAAAACTGTTTTTT; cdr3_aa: CASSRDGEKLFF
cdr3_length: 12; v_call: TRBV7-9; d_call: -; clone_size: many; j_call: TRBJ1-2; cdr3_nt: TGTGCCAGCAGCCCGAACAGATATGGCTACACCTTC; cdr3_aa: CASSPNRYGYTF
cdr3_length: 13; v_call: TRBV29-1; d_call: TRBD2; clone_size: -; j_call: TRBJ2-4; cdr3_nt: TGCAGCGTGAGGACTAGCGGGAGCGACATTCAGTACTTC; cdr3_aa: CSVRTSGSDIQYF
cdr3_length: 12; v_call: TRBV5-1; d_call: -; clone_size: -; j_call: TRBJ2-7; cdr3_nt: TGCGCCAGCAGCTTGTGGGGCGACGAGCAGTACTTC; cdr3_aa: CASSLWGDEQYF
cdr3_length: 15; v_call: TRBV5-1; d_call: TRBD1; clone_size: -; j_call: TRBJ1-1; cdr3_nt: TGCGCCAGCAGCTGGCGGACAGGGGAAAACACTGAAGCTTTCTTT; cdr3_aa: CASSWRTGENTEAFF
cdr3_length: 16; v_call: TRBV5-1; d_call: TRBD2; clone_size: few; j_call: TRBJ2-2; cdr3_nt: TGCGCCAGCAGCTTGGGTCTAGCGGGAGTGAACGGGGAGCTGTTTTTT; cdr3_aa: CASSLGLAGVNGELFF
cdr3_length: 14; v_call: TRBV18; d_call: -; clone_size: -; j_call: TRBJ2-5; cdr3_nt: TGTGCCAGCTCACCCGTAGCGGTACAAGAGACCCAGTACTTC; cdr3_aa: CASSPVAVQETQYF
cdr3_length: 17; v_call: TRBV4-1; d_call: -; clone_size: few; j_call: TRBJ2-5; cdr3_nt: TGCGCCAGCAGCCAAGATTTAAGAGCTGGAGGGCTAGAGACCCAGTACTTC; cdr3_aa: CASSQDLRAGGLETQYF
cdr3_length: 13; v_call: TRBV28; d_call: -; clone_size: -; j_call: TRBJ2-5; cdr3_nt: TGTGCCAGCAGTCTCCCGCCCAGGGAGACCCAGTACTTC; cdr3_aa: CASSLPPRETQYF
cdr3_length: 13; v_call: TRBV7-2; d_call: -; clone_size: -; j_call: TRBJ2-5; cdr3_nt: TGTGCCAGCAGCTTCCTTGGGGCAGAGACCCAGTACTTC; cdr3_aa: CASSFLGAETQYF
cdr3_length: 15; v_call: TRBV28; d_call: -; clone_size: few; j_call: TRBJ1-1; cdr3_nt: TGTGCCAGCAGCCCCAGTGGGGCAGGGCTCACTGAAGCTTTCTTT; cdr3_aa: CASSPSGAGLTEAFF
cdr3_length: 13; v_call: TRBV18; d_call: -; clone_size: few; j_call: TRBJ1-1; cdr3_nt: TGTGCCAGCTCACCTCCCCGAATACCTGAAGCTTTCTTT; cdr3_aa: CASSPPRIPEAFF
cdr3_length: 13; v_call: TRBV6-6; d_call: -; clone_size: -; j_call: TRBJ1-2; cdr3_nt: TGTGCCAGCAGTCTCACGGGGAGAGACGGCTACACCTTC; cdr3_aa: CASSLTGRDGYTF
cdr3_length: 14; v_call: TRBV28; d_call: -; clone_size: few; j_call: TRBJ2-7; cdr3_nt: TGTGCCAGCAGTAAAAGGTTCAGCTCCCACGAGCAGTACTTC; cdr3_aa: CASSKRFSSHEQYF
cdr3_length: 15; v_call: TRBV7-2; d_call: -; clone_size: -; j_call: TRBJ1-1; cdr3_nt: TGTGCCAGCAGCTTAGGGACACAGCTCGCCACTGAAGCTTTCTTT; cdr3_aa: CASSLGTQLATEAFF
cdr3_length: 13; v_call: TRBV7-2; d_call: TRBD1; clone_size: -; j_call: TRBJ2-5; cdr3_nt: TGTGCCAGCAGCCCCGACAGGGGAGAGACCCAGTACTTC; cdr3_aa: CASSPDRGETQYF
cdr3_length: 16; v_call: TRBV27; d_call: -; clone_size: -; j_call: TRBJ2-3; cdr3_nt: TGTGCCAGCAGTCCCCAAGCCCGTACTAAAACACATACGCAGTTTTTT; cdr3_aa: CASSPQARTKTHTQFF
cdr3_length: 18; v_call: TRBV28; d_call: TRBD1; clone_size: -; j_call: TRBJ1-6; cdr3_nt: TGTGCCAGCAGTCTCGGACAGGGAGGCAGCTCCTATAATTCACCCCTCCACTTT; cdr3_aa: CASSLGQGGSSYNSPLHF
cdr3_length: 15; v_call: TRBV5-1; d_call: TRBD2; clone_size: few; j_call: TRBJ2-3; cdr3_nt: TGCGCCAGCAGCTTTTCTAGCGGGAGTAAAGATACGCAGTATTTT; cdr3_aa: CASSFSSGSKDTQYF
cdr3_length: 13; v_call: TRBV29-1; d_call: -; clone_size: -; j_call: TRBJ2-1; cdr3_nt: TGCAGCGCCCGGGTCCTAGGTTACAATGGGCAGTTCTTC; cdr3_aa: CSARVLGYNGQFF
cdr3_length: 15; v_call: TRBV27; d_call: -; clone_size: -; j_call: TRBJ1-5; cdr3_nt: TGTGCCAGCGGAAAACGGGACGGTCGCAATCAGCCCCAGCATTTT; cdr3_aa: CASGKRDGRNQPQHF
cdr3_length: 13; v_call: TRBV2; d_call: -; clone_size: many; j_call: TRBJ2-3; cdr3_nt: TGTGCCAGCAGTGGAGGATCCACAGATACGCAGTATTTT; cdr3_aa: CASSGGSTDTQYF
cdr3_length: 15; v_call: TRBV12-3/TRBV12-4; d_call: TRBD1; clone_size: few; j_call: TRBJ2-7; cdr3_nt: TGTGCCAGCTCTAACTATATGGGACAGCCCTACGAGCAGTACTTC; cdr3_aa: CASSNYMGQPYEQYF
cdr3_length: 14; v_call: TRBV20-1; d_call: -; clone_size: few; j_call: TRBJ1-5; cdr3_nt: TGCAGTGCGGTTCAGGGTTCGGGCAATCAGCCCCAGCATTTT; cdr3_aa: CSAVQGSGNQPQHF
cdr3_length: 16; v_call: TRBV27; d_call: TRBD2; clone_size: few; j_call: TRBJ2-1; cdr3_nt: TGTGCCAGCAGTCTAGACCTAGCGGGAGGGGTCAATGAGCAGTTCTTC; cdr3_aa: CASSLDLAGGVNEQFF
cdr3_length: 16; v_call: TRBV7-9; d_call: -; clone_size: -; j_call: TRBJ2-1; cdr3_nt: TGTGCCAGCAGCCCCCAAACAGGACCCAGCGATGGCGAGCAGTTCTTC; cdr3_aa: CASSPQTGPSDGEQFF
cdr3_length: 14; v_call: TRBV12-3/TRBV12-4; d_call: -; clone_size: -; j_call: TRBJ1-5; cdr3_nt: TGTGCCAGCAGTTGGACAGAAGTAAATCAGCCCCAGCATTTT; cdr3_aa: CASSWTEVNQPQHF
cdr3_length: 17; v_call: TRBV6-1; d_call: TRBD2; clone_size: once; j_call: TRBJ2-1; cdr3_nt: TGTGCCAGCGAAGAAAGTATGATGGCGGGAGATTACAATGAGCAGTTCTTC; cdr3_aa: CASEESMMAGDYNEQFF
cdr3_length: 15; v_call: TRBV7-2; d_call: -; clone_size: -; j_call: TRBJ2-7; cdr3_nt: TGTGCCAGCAGCTTAGCGGGGGCCAAGCAATACGAGCAGTACTTC; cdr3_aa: CASSLAGAKQYEQYF
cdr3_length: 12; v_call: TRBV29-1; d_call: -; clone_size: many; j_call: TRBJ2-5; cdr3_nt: TGCAGCGTTGAAGGTGGAGAGGAGACCCAGTACTTC; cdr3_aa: CSVEGGEETQYF
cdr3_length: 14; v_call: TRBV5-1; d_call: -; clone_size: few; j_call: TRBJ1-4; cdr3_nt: TGCGCCAGCAGCTTCGCCAGTGCGGGAGAAAAACTGTTTTTT; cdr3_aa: CASSFASAGEKLFF
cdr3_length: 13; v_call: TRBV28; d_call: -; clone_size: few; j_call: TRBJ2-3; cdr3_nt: TGTGCCCTGGCGGGTGGGGGCACAGATACGCAGTATTTT; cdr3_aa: CALAGGGTDTQYF
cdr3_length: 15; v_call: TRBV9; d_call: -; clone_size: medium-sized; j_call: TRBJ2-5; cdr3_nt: TGTGCCAGCACCCACGCCTTGGGCGGGAAGGAGACCCAGTACTTC; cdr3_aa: CASTHALGGKETQYF
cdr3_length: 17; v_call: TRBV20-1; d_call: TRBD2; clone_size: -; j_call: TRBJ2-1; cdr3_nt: TGCAGTGCTAGAGATAGGGCTAGCGGAACCTCCTACAATGAGCAGTTCTTC; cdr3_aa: CSARDRASGTSYNEQFF
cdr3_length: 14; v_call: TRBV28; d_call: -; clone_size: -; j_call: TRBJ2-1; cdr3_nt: TGTGCCAATAGCGACGGCCGATCCTACAATGAGCAGTTCTTC; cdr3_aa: CANSDGRSYNEQFF
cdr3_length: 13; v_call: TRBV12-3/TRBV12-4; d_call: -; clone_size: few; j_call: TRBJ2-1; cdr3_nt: TGTGCCAGCAGTCCCCGGGTGGTTGGCGAGCAGTTCTTC; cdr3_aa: CASSPRVVGEQFF
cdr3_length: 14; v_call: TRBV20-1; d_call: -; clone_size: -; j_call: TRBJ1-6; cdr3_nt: TGCAGTGCTGGAGGGACAATGGAAAATTCACCCCTCCACTTT; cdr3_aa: CSAGGTMENSPLHF
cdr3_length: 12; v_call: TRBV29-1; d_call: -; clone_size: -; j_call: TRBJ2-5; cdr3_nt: TGCAGCGTTGATTTGGGTCAAGAGACCCAGTACTTC; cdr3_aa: CSVDLGQETQYF
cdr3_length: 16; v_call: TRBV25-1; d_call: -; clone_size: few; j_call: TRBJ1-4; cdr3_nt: TGTGCCAGCAGTGACCTAGGGAGAGATAACGATGAAAAACTGTTTTTT; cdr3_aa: CASSDLGRDNDEKLFF